The present T cell receptor (beta chain) was sequenced within a study of T cells in women clearing cervical HPV infection. At the level of the study: Cases: HPV16-related CIN3 or worse on histology, 2 invasive cancers. HLA type stays a possible confounder, typing being limited.

The study's findings and limits: TRBV6-7 abundance was lower in cases than controls (around 0.1% versus 0.15%). Timing of associations relative to infection is unclear; T-cell subsets were not isolated.

The CDR3 contains 18 residues. Losses at the gene ends were 5 bases for V and 5 bases for J; bases not matched to a gene: 15. CDR1 is LNHDA, CDR2 SQIVND, per germline (reference sequence). TCRdb keeps only in-frame clones here, not all; method: immunoSEQ multiplex PCR. The sample table sets out tens of thousands of clones. Concerning this clone: The antigen remains unidentified. The read ends 3 residues shy of where the CDR3 ends; the end is completed using the germline J gene.

The chain uses TRBV19 and TRBJ2-3; 11 bases are shared with TRBD2. The sequencing input was blood buffy coat. The TCR originated in a woman aged 18 to 75 with a cervical HPV16 infection that either progressed to CIN3+ or cleared (not recorded which). The CDR3: CASSAYSGGALYRDTQYF. The CDR3 bases that were read are TGTGCCAGTAGTGCCTATAGCGGGGGGGCTCTTTATAGAGATACG.